The 29 T cell receptor beta chains given below trace back to one sample, sequenced in a study of human T cells and chemical hapten exposure. TCRdb passed the RACE reads through MiXCR, listing each CDR3 protein once. The sample holds under 120,000 distinct CDR3 sequences; approximately 11% are singletons and the top ten take roughly 3.5%. Described time point: patch test 1, 2 weeks after DPC sensitization. Treatment given: therapeutic diphenylcyclopropenone sensitization with weekly scalp DPC. This material consisted of whole blood, taken in connection with sensitization to the hapten diphenylcyclopropenone (DPC). Receptors originate from a woman in her 40s with alopecia areata. Some clones in this sample may be carry-over from other donors' samples.

This clonotype appeared many times. The gene calls are TRBV25-1 and TRBJ1-3; a weak D match, TRBD1 (5 bases). CDR3 length: 14 amino acids. The ends were cut back, 6 bases at V and 3 bases at J, with 12 bases in the middle. Germline V CDR1 and CDR2: MGHDK, SYGVNS. The CDR3 DNA reads TGTGCCAGCAGATCGGGGGGGAGTGGAAACACCATATATTTT. Its protein is CASRSGGSGNTIYF.

V usage is TRBV4-3 and J usage is TRBJ2-7, with TRBD1 matching 11 bases. V shed 3 bases, J shed 3 bases, and the junction held 4 bases outside the gene matches. The CDR3 length is 15 residues. The V gene's germline CDR1 is LGHNA and CDR2 YSLEER. The DNA for the CDR3 is TGCGCCAGCAGCCACCGGACAGGGGGCGGCTACGAGCAGTACTTC. It codes for CASSHRTGGGYEQYF.

The sample holds many counts of this clonotype. This chain joins TRBV6-2 or TRBV6-3 and TRBJ2-5, with 8 bases lining up with TRBD2. The CDR3 runs to 16 residues. Germline loops: CDR1 MNHEY, CDR2 SVGEGT. V was pared by 4 bases and J by 4 bases, with 11 bases of the junction left unmatched. The CDR3 DNA follows: TGTGCCAGCAGTTTAGTTATAGCGGGGACGGGAGAGACCCAGTACTTC. The encoded protein is CASSLVIAGTGETQYF.

This clonotype was seen repeatedly, ten times or more. This sequence joins TRBV7-9 and TRBJ2-2; perhaps D is TRBD1 or TRBD2 (5 bases each). Trimming left V 5 bases short and J 2 bases short, with 12 bases between. The CDR3 spans 15 residues. Germline V gene lookup returns CDR1 SEHNR and CDR2 FQNEAQ (reference sequence). CDR3 in amino acids: CASSQVGGNTGELFF. The CDR3 nucleotides read TGTGCCAGCAGCCAAGTTGGGGGAAACACCGGGGAGCTGTTTTTT.

This clonotype was picked up a small number of times. The CDR3 spells CASSRITGGTDTQYF. In nucleotides, the CDR3 is TGTGCCAGCAGCCGGATTACTGGGGGCACAGATACGCAGTATTTT. The chain has TRBV5-4 and TRBJ2-3; D unclear. Germline assignment: CDR1 SGHNT and CDR2 YYREEE (reference sequence). This CDR3 is 15 amino acids long. V was clipped by 4 bases and J by 1 base, with 13 bases between them. Supplemented by reference TRBV5-4 and TRBJ2-3, the full variable domain reads ETGVTQSPTHLIKTRGQQVTLRCSSQSGHNTVSWYQQALGQGPQFIFQYYREEENGRGNFPPRFSGLQFPNYSSELNVNALELDDSALYLCASSRITGGTDTQYFGPGTRLTVL.

The chain couples TRBV29-1 to TRBJ2-6; 10 bases map to TRBD2. J lost 4 bases, V lost 4 bases, and 4 bases had no gene match. This CDR3 is 15 amino acids long. Germline V CDR1 and CDR2: SQVTM, ANQGSEA. CDR3 residues: CSVGLAGAGANVLTF. The CDR3, as DNA: TGCAGCGTTGGGCTAGCGGGAGCCGGGGCCAACGTCCTGACTTTC.

In this sample, this clonotype turned up a few times. The J gene is TRBJ2-3, the V gene TRBV28; 12 bases match TRBD2. Trimming took 3 bases from V and 4 from J; bases not matched to a gene: 5. This CDR3 spans 16 amino acids. From germline, CDR1 is MDHEN and CDR2 SYDVKM. The CDR3 DNA follows: TGTGCCAGCAGTTTCGCTAGCGGGAGGGCCCCAGATACGCAGTATTTT. This translates into CASSFASGRAPDTQYF.

The rearrangement uses TRBV10-2 and TRBJ1-1; D gene ambiguous. The CDR3 consists of 13 residues. V lost 6 bases and J 1 base, leaving 9 bases between the germline ends. Germline-derived CDR1 and CDR2 are WSHSY and SAAADI. DNA of the CDR3: TGCGCCAGCAGGGGCGCGGGGAACACTGAAGCTTTCTTT. Translated, it gives CASRGAGNTEAFF.

This clonotype has ten or more counts. The chain links TRBV14 to TRBJ1-6; tentative D call: TRBD1 (5 bases). CDR1 is SGHDN and CDR2 is FVKESK in the germline V gene. This CDR3 region has 14 residues. Trimming took off 0 bases at V and 7 bases at J, with 7 bases between the two ends. The CDR3 DNA reads TGTGCCAGCAGCCAAGAGGCAGGGAATTCACCCCTCCACTTT. This codes for CASSQEAGNSPLHF.

The rearrangement uses TRBV9 and TRBJ2-7; 7 positions match TRBD1. J lost 5 bases, V lost 0 bases, and 2 bases had no gene match. This CDR3 has 13 residues. Germline V gene sequence: CDR1 SGDLS, CDR2 YYNGEE. CDR3 nucleotides: TGTGCCAGCAGCGTAGCCGACAGGGACGAGCAGTACTTC. The encoded protein is CASSVADRDEQYF.

This clonotype was seen a handful of times. The chain employs TRBV9 and TRBJ2-7, with unresolved D. Trimming left V 4 bases short and J 1 base short, with 12 bases between. Germline lookup yields CDR1 SGDLS and CDR2 YYNGEE. The CDR3 runs to 14 residues. CDR3 bases: TGTGCCAGCAGCCCTGCCACGGAATCCTACGAGCAGTACTTC. This sequence encodes CASSPATESYEQYF.

This clonotype was counted many times. The chain has TRBV12-3 or TRBV12-4 and TRBJ2-5; possibly TRBD2 for D (7 bases). V lost 1 base and J lost 5, with 11 bases in between. This CDR3 has 14 residues. CDR3 sequence: CASSLGGGLETQYF. CDR3 DNA sequence: TGTGCCAGCAGTTTAGGGGGGGGCTTGGAGACCCAGTACTTC.

In this sample, this clonotype turned up many times. The chain uses TRBV11-2 and TRBJ2-2, with 8 bases fitting TRBD2. This CDR3 has 13 residues. Germline CDR1 SGHAT, CDR2 FQNNGV. V lost 5 bases to trimming and J lost 4 bases; unmatched junction nucleotides: 0. The CDR3 sequence: CASSREGTGELFF. In DNA form, the CDR3 reads TGTGCCAGCAGCCGGGAGGGCACCGGGGAGCTGTTTTTT.

Many counts were recorded for this clonotype. Here the CDR3 reads CASSSRQGTEAFF. The CDR3 bases are TGTGCCAGCAGCTCCAGACAGGGCACTGAAGCTTTCTTT. V is TRBV13 and J is TRBJ1-1; TRBD1 matches at 7 bases. The CDR3 covers 13 residues. From germline, CDR1 is PRHDT and CDR2 FYEKMQ (reference sequence). After removal of 4 bases from V and 4 bases from J, the junction contained 3 bases not matched to a gene.

The CDR3 DNA sequence: TGTGCCAGCAGCCCCAGGGGGCCCAACTATGGCTACACCTTC. This codes for CASSPRGPNYGYTF. The V call is TRBV12-3 or TRBV12-4, the J call TRBJ1-2, with TRBD1 matching over 8 bases. V gave up 6 bases and J gave up 2 bases; unmatched junction bases: 5. The CDR3 runs 14 residues.

This sequence joins TRBV3-1 and TRBJ2-1; 10 bases are shared with TRBD2. Germline loops: CDR1 LGHDT, CDR2 YNNKEL (reference sequence). The V and J ends lost 4 bases and 2 bases, in that order; junction bases with no gene match: 5. This CDR3 is built from 16 residues. The chain's CDR3 is CASSPTLAGAYNEQFF. The CDR3 bases are TGTGCCAGCAGCCCGACCCTAGCGGGGGCCTACAATGAGCAGTTCTTC.

This clonotype was found many times. The J gene is TRBJ1-2, the V gene TRBV20-1; possibly TRBD1 for D (5 bases). With 6 bases removed from V and 4 bases from J, the gap between germline ends came to 6 bases. This CDR3 has 10 residues. Germline V lookup: CDR1 DFQATT, CDR2 SNEGSKA (reference sequence). The CDR3 loop is CSAGTYGYTF. The CDR3 DNA is TGCAGTGCAGGGACCTATGGCTACACCTTC.

The sample holds many counts of this clonotype. The genes are TRBV5-1 and TRBJ2-3; TRBD2 aligns across 9 bases. The CDR3 runs 17 residues. Germline V gene lookup returns CDR1 SGHRS and CDR2 YFSETQ. Trimming at V came to 4 bases and at J to 2 bases, leaving 11 bases not matched to a gene. CDR3 region: CASSPLAGAVFTDTQYF. In nucleotides, the CDR3 is TGCGCCAGCAGCCCCTTAGCGGGAGCTGTATTCACAGATACGCAGTATTTT.

This clonotype has only a few counts. The chain is built from TRBV5-4 and TRBJ2-5; D gene ambiguous. V lost 7 bases to trimming and J lost 3 bases, with 16 bases between them. The germline gives CDR1 SGHNT, CDR2 YYREEE (reference sequence). The CDR3 covers 14 residues. CDR3 loop: CASQRHTLEETQYF. CDR3 sequence (DNA): TGTGCCAGCCAGCGTCACACCCTGGAAGAGACCCAGTACTTC. Based on the CDR3 plus reference TRBV5-4 and TRBJ2-5, the full variable domain is ETGVTQSPTHLIKTRGQQVTLRCSSQSGHNTVSWYQQALGQGPQFIFQYYREEENGRGNFPPRFSGLQFPNYSSELNVNALELDDSALYLCASQRHTLEETQYFGPGTRLLVL.

The genes are TRBV28 and TRBJ1-4; perhaps TRBD1 as D (5 bases). The CDR3 covers 16 residues. Germline V CDR1 and CDR2: MDHEN, SYDVKM. The V gene lost 2 bases and the J gene lost 7 bases, with 17 bases spanning the gap. The CDR3 bases are TGTGCCAGCAGTTTAGGAGAGGGGCGTCACGGTGAAAAACTGTTTTTT. Residues: CASSLGEGRHGEKLFF.

V gene TRBV7-9 combines with J gene TRBJ2-7, with no clear D. Trimming left V 4 bases short and J 9 bases short, with 22 bases between. The germline V gene has CDR1 SEHNR and CDR2 FQNEAQ (reference sequence). This CDR3 has 15 amino acids. CDR3 DNA sequence: TGTGCCAGCAGCTCGGGCCTATTCTCCTACGAGTGGCAGTACTTC. Translated, it gives CASSSGLFSYEWQYF.

This clonotype has just a few counts. This chain uses TRBV25-1 with TRBJ2-7; D may be TRBD1 or TRBD2 (5 bases each). The V gene lost 2 bases and the J gene lost 0 bases, with 14 bases spanning the gap. The CDR3 is 16 residues long. Germline V gene lookup returns CDR1 MGHDK and CDR2 SYGVNS. The CDR3 DNA follows: TGTGCCAGCAGTGAACCCGGGACCCGGGGCTCCTACGAGCAGTACTTC. Encoded protein: CASSEPGTRGSYEQYF.

The chain employs TRBV5-1 and TRBJ2-7; D might be TRBD1 (5 bases). The CDR3 totals 16 residues. Germline loops: CDR1 SGHRS, CDR2 YFSETQ. Trimming pared 3 bases from V and 2 bases from J, leaving 18 bases between. The DNA for the CDR3 is TGCGCCAGCAGCTCCCGAGGTGGGGCAGGGACCTACGAGCAGTACTTC. It specifies CASSSRGGAGTYEQYF. Complete variable domain (other parts from reference TRBV5-1 and TRBJ2-7): KAGVTQTPRYLIKTRGQQVTLSCSPISGHRSVSWYQQTPGQGLQFLFEYFSETQRNKGNFPGRFSGRQFSNSRSEMNVSTLELGDSALYLCASSSRGGAGTYEQYFGPGTRLTVT.

The table lists this clonotype with a few counts. This chain connects TRBV20-1 to TRBJ2-4, with D possibly being TRBD2 (6 bases). CDR3 size: 13 residues. Trimming shortened V by 8 bases and J by 0 bases, and 11 bases separated the two germline ends. Per the germline V gene, CDR1 is DFQATT and CDR2 is SNEGSKA (reference sequence). CDR3 loop: CSPGDLAKNIQYF. The CDR3 nucleotides are TGCAGTCCGGGGGACCTAGCCAAAAACATTCAGTACTTC.

This clonotype came up many times. This chain connects TRBV7-2 to TRBJ1-1; TRBD1 is a possible D gene (5 bases). Looked up from germline, CDR1 is SGHTA and CDR2 is FQGNSA. Trimming took 5 bases from V and 5 from J, leaving 21 bases between them. This CDR3 contains 16 residues. The CDR3 DNA is TGTGCCAGCAGCCCAGCCCGAAGGGGCCCAGGGACTGAAGCTTTCTTT. This sequence encodes CASSPARRGPGTEAFF.

A note on this clonotype: One end of the junction varies from germline; a read error may be responsible. The chain uses TRBV7-9 and TRBJ1-3; the D is unclear. The CDR3 consists of 11 residues. CDR1 is SEHNR and CDR2 is FQNEAQ in the germline V gene (reference sequence). This CDR3 reads CTSSSSNTIYF. As DNA, the CDR3 is TGTACCAGCAGCTCGTCAAACACCATATATTTT.

This clonotype showed up just a few times. This chain links TRBV7-3 with TRBJ2-5, with TRBD1 matching 11 bases. J gave up 4 bases and V 4 bases, and 5 bases lay outside the gene matches. Germline CDR1 SGHTA, CDR2 FQGTGA. The CDR3 has 15 amino acids. CDR3 sequence: CASSSPGQGVETQYF. CDR3 DNA sequence: TGTGCCAGCAGCTCCCCGGGACAGGGGGTAGAGACCCAGTACTTC.

This clonotype was seen a few times. The rearrangement links TRBV6-5 to TRBJ1-4; D is uncertain. CDR3 length equals 15 residues. Germline CDR1 is MNHEY and CDR2 is SVGAGI. Trimming took off 5 bases at V and 5 bases at J, with 15 bases between the two ends. Here the CDR3 DNA reads TGTGCCAGCAGTGACTTTGACGGATTGAATGAAAAACTGTTTTTT. Amino acid sequence: CASSDFDGLNEKLFF.

This sequence joins TRBV6-6 and TRBJ2-3, with unresolved D. The germline gives CDR1 MNHNY, CDR2 SVGAGI (reference sequence). The CDR3 is 13 amino acids. The germline V and J ends were trimmed by 6 bases and 5 bases, with 12 bases remaining between them. CDR3 nucleotide sequence: TGTGCCAGCAGCCCCCCCCCCGGAGATACGCAGTATTTT. It yields the protein CASSPPPGDTQYF.